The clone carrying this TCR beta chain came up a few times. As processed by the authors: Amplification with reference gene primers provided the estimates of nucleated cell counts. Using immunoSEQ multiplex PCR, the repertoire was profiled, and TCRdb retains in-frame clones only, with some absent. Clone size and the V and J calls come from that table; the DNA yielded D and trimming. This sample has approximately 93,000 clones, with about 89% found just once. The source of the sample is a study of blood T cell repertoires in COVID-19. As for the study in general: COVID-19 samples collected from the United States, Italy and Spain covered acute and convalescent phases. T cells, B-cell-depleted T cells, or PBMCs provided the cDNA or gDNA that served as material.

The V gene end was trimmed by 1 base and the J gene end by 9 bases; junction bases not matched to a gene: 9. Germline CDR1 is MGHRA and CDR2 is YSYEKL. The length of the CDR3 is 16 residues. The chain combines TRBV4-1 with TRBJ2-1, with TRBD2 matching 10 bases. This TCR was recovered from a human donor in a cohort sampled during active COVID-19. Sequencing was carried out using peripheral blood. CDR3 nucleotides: TGCGCCAGCAGCCAAGGAAGCGGGAGGGCCGAAAGTGAGCAGTTCTTC. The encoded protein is CASSQGSGRAESEQFF.